This TCR beta chain was recorded in a study of cytomegalovirus exposure and HLA in healthy donors. Study conclusions and caveats: Analyzed later, most CMV-associated TCR beta chains appeared HLA-restricted.

This CDR3 has 15 residues. Germline lookup yields CDR1 SGHDT and CDR2 YYEEEE. V lost 4 bases to trimming and J lost 1 base, with 15 bases between them. PCR employed 60 Vbeta and 13 Jbeta primers. In the original processing: An analysis performed later counted about 80 million unique TCR beta chains (approximately 11 million of them shared). Sequenced by immunoSEQ multiplex PCR; TCRdb stores in-frame clones only, minus some. V and J calls and clone size are copied from that table; D and trimming were computed from the DNA. The table lists 150,000 to 200,000 clones, around four fifths of them singletons. Healthy bone marrow donors made up the donor group. About this clone: The antigen is unknown.

This receptor was taken from a male donor in good health and CMV-seropositive. The sample comprised PBMCs. The chain carries TRBV5-6 and TRBJ2-7; perhaps TRBD2 as D (7 bases). This CDR3 reads CASSPVGGASYEQYF. CDR3 in DNA: TGTGCCAGCAGCCCCGTGGGGGGGGCGTCCTACGAGCAGTACTTC.